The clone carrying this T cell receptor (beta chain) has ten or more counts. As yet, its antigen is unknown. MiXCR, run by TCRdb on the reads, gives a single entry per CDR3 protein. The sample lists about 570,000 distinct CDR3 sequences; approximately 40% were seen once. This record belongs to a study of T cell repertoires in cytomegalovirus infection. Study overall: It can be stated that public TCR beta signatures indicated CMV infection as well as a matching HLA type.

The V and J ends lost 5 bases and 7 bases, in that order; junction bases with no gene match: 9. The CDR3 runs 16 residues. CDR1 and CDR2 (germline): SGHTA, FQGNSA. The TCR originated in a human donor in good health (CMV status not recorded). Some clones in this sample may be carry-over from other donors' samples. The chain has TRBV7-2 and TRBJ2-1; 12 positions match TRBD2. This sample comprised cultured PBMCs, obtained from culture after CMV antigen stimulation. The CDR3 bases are TGTGCCAGCAGCGTGCTCGGACTAGCGGGAAGTAATGAGCAGTTCTTC. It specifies CASSVLGLAGSNEQFF. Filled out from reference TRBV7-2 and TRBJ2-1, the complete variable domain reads GAGVSQSPSNKVTEKGKDVELRCDPISGHTALYWYRQSLGQGLEFLIYFQGNSAPDKSGLPSDRFSAERTGGSVSTLTIQRTQQEDSAVYLCASSVLGLAGSNEQFFGPGTRLTVL.